This T cell receptor (beta chain) was documented in a study of regulatory T cells in long-lasting Graves disease. Building the TCR beta libraries relied on iRepertoire HTBI primers, and CDR3 regions underwent Arm-PCR. MiXCR, run by TCRdb on the multiplex PCR reads, gives a single entry per CDR3 protein. Here the sample spans 300,000 to 400,000 distinct CDR3 sequences, about a sixth being singletons. This clonotype was seen at least ten times. The target antigen is unknown. The time point is: newly diagnosed GD, antithyroid drugs for less than 3 months. Extracted PBMC RNA gave rise to the TCR library. Trimming took off 3 bases at V and 6 bases at J, with 9 bases between the two ends. Germline V gives CDR1 ENHRY, CDR2 SYGVKD. The CDR3 length is 13 residues. Findings of the study overall: There were preferences for TRBV28, TRBJ1-2 and TRBJ2-5 in persistent disease. New patients shared fewer public clonotypes (roughly 910) than persistent patients did (roughly 2,700). Persistent Graves' patients showed less TCR diversity than newly diagnosed patients showed.

The same data also went into a second study, on T cells in Graves' hyperthyroidism and ophthalmopathy.

The chain combines TRBV10-3 with TRBJ1-5; weak D call: TRBD1 (5 bases). The sequence was collected from a man aged 35 to 55 with Graves disease. The material was peripheral blood mononuclear cells (PBMCs), obtained at new diagnosis, from a patient treated with antithyroid drugs. This CDR3 is CAISERGGQPQHF. The CDR3 coding sequence is TGTGCCATCAGTGAAAGGGGTGGTCAGCCCCAGCATTTT.